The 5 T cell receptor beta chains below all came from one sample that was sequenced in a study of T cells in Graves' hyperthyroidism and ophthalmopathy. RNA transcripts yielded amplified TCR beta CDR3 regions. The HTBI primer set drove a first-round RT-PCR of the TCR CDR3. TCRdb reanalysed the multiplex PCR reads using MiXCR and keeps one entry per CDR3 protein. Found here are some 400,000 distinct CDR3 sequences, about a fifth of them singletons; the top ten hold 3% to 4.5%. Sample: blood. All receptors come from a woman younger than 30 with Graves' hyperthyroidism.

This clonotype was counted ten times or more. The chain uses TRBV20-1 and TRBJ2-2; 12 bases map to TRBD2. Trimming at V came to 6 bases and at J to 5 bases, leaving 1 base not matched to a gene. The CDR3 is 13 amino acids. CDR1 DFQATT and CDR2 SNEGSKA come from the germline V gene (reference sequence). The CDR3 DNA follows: TGCAGTGCAGGGACTAGCGGGACCGGGGAGCTGTTTTTT. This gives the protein CSAGTSGTGELFF.

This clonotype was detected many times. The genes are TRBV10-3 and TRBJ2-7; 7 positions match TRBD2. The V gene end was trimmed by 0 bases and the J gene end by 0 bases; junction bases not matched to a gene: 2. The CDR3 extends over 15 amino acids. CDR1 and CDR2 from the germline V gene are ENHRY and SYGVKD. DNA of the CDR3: TGTGCCATCAGTGAGTCTGGCGGGAGCTCCTACGAGCAGTACTTC. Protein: CAISESGGSSYEQYF.

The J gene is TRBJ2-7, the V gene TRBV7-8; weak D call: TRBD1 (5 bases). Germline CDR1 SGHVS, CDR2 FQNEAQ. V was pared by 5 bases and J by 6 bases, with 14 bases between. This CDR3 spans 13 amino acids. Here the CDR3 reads CASSRSTVSEQYF. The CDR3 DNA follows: TGTGCCAGCAGCCGGTCGACAGTCTCCGAGCAGTACTTC.

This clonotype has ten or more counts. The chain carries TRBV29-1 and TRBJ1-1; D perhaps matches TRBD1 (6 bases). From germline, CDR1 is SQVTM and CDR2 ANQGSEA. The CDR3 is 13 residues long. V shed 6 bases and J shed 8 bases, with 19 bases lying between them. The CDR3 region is CSVSRIGQSEAFF. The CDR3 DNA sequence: TGCAGCGTCAGCCGGATCGGACAGTCGGAAGCTTTCTTT.

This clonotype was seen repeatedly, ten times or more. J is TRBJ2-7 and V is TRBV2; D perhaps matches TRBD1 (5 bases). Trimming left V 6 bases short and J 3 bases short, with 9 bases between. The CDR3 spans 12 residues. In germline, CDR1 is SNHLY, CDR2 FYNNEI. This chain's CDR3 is CASRVDNYEQYF. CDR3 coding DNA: TGTGCCAGCAGGGTGGACAACTACGAGCAGTACTTC.